The next 28 T cell receptor beta chains were all read from a single sample in a study of T-cell reconstitution after alpha-beta-depleted transplantation in children. This sample's TCRbeta library carried unique molecular identifier barcodes. From the PCR reads, TCRdb called clonotypes with MiXCR, one entry per CDR3 protein. The sample has about 340,000 distinct CDR3 sequences, roughly 14% seen once; the top ten hold approximately 4.3%. The sequences come from PBMCs, collected from the stem cell graft. These receptors were obtained from a human donor who donated a stem cell graft to a child with Fanconi anemia.

There are many counts of this clonotype. This chain's CDR3 is CASSQYSGVGEAFF. The CDR3 nucleotides read TGTGCCAGCAGCCAATACTCAGGGGTCGGTGAAGCTTTCTTT. The J gene is TRBJ1-1, the V gene TRBV4-2; a possible D gene is TRBD1 (6 bases). The CDR3 extends over 14 amino acids. Trimming stripped 2 bases from V and 7 bases from J, with 14 bases between. Germline assignment: CDR1 LGHNA and CDR2 YNFKEQ.

The chain joins TRBV18 to TRBJ2-7, with a possible D match to TRBD2 (5 bases). CDR1 and CDR2 (germline): KGHSH, LQKENI. V dropped 5 bases and J dropped 2 bases, with 10 bases sitting between them. This CDR3 is 13 amino acids long. CDR3 loop: CASSISGTYEQYF. CDR3 nucleotides: TGTGCCAGCTCAATCAGCGGTACCTACGAGCAGTACTTC.

The chain recombines TRBV4-3 with TRBJ2-3, with 11 nucleotides matching TRBD2. The V and J ends lost 0 bases and 2 bases, in that order; junction bases with no gene match: 10. This CDR3 region has 19 residues. Germline V gene sequence: CDR1 LGHNA, CDR2 YSLEER. CDR3 sequence: CASSQESYGTSGSTDTQYF. CDR3 DNA sequence: TGCGCCAGCAGCCAAGAGTCGTACGGGACTAGCGGATCCACAGATACGCAGTATTTT.

The table lists this clonotype with a few counts. The V gene is TRBV11-2, the J gene TRBJ2-1; TRBD1 might be the D (7 bases). This CDR3 spans 11 amino acids. The V end was cut by 2 bases, the J end by 15 bases, with 11 bases between. Germline-derived CDR1 and CDR2 are SGHAT and FQNNGV. The CDR3 DNA reads as TGTGCCAGCAGCTTAAGGGGGCGGGGGTTCTTC. This gives the protein CASSLRGRGFF. The full variable domain, in which reference TRBV11-2 and TRBJ2-1 provide the parts outside the CDR3, is EAGVAQSPRYKIIEKRQSVAFWCNPISGHATLYWYQQILGQGPKLLIQFQNNGVVDDSQLPKDRFSAERLKGVDSTLKIQPAKLEDSAVYLCASSLRGRGFFGPGTRLTVL.

This clonotype was recorded at least ten times. This rearrangement joins TRBV10-3 to TRBJ1-2, with a possible D match to TRBD1 (5 bases). The CDR3 covers 15 residues. Trimming stripped 2 bases from V and 4 bases from J, with 14 bases between. The germline V gene has CDR1 ENHRY and CDR2 SYGVKD. CDR3 loop: CAISEPGGTVYGYTF. The DNA for the CDR3 is TGTGCCATCAGTGAGCCGGGCGGGACGGTCTATGGCTACACCTTC.

This rearrangement joins TRBV11-2 to TRBJ1-2; D not resolved. The CDR3 sequence is 13 residues long. The germline V and J ends were trimmed by 0 bases and 7 bases, with 9 bases remaining between them. Germline lookup yields CDR1 SGHAT and CDR2 FQNNGV. CDR3 DNA: TGTGCCAGCAGCTTAGATGCCCCCCGTGGCTACACCTTC. Protein product: CASSLDAPRGYTF.

This clonotype came up many times. The rearrangement uses TRBV4-3 and TRBJ2-3; 12 bases map to TRBD2. The germline gives CDR1 LGHNA, CDR2 YSLEER. The V gene end was trimmed by 4 bases and the J gene end by 1 base; junction bases not matched to a gene: 3. This CDR3 is built from 16 residues. CDR3 sequence: CASSPWTSGGTDTQYF. Written as DNA, the CDR3 is TGCGCCAGCAGCCCATGGACTAGCGGGGGCACAGATACGCAGTATTTT.

V usage is TRBV10-3 and J usage is TRBJ2-7; the D is unclear. V was shortened by 11 bases and J by 0 bases, with 20 bases between the two germline ends. From germline, CDR1 is ENHRY and CDR2 SYGVKD. The CDR3 has 15 amino acids. The CDR3 DNA follows: TGTGCCGTGGCGGAGACCCTTTCCCTCTCCTACGAGCAGTACTTC. Protein sequence: CAVAETLSLSYEQYF.

The chain links TRBV5-1 to TRBJ2-2; 7 nucleotides align to TRBD1. The germline CDR1 and CDR2 sequences are SGHRS and YFSETQ. This CDR3 is built from 14 residues. V lost 4 bases, J lost 4 bases, and 4 bases stayed unmatched. The CDR3 DNA sequence: TGCGCCAGCAGCAAAACAGGGGCCACCGGGGAGCTGTTTTTT. It encodes CASSKTGATGELFF.

Many counts were recorded for this clonotype. V gene TRBV6-5 combines with J gene TRBJ1-6; 10 bases agree with TRBD1. This CDR3 is 16 amino acids long. The V gene end was trimmed by 3 bases and the J gene end by 8 bases; junction bases not matched to a gene: 7. Germline loops: CDR1 MNHEY, CDR2 SVGAGI. The CDR3 here is CASSYSGQGVYSPLHF. CDR3 nucleotide sequence: TGTGCCAGCAGTTATTCAGGACAGGGGGTATATTCACCCCTCCACTTT.

The rearrangement links TRBV18 to TRBJ2-3, with 10 positions matching TRBD2. This CDR3 spans 15 amino acids. With 0 bases clipped from V and 4 bases from J, the junction kept 1 base outside the gene matches. The germline gives CDR1 KGHSH, CDR2 LQKENI. The CDR3 sequence: CASSPPSGGADTQYF. CDR3 DNA: TGTGCCAGCTCACCACCGAGCGGGGGGGCAGATACGCAGTATTTT.

The J gene is TRBJ2-5, the V gene TRBV10-3; D gene uncertain. With 3 bases removed from V and 5 bases from J, the gap between germline ends came to 13 bases. The CDR3 runs to 14 residues. Germline CDR1 ENHRY, CDR2 SYGVKD. This CDR3 reads CAISELPGRETQYF. The CDR3 DNA is TGTGCCATCAGTGAACTCCCCGGTAGGGAGACCCAGTACTTC.

This clonotype has more than one count but fewer than ten. The chain recombines TRBV29-1 with TRBJ2-5; 10 bases fit TRBD1. Per germline, CDR1 SQVTM and CDR2 ANQGSEA. The V segment lost 4 bases and the J segment 7 bases; nucleotides outside the gene matches: 3. The CDR3 length is 12 residues. CDR3 in DNA: TGCAGCGTTGGGACAGGGGGGGGGACCCAGTACTTC. Its protein product is CSVGTGGGTQYF.

The sample holds many counts of this clonotype. The chain is built from TRBV5-1 and TRBJ2-1; D is possibly TRBD2 (6 bases). V was trimmed by 3 bases and J by 4 bases, leaving 8 bases between them. The CDR3 length is 13 residues. Germline-derived CDR1 and CDR2 are SGHRS and YFSETQ. DNA of the CDR3: TGCGCCAGCAGCTCGGGGGTATACAATGAGCAGTTCTTC. As protein: CASSSGVYNEQFF.

This chain links TRBV20-1 with TRBJ2-7; possible D gene TRBD2, 6 bases. V shed 0 bases and J shed 4 bases, with 13 bases lying between them. Germline-derived CDR1 and CDR2 are DFQATT and SNEGSKA (reference sequence). The CDR3 has 14 residues. This chain's CDR3 is CSARDQGDSYEQYV. The CDR3, as DNA: TGCAGTGCTAGAGATCAAGGGGACTCTTACGAGCAGTACGTC.

This clonotype was detected many times. The genes are TRBV10-2 and TRBJ2-2, with D maybe TRBD2 (6 bases). The CDR3 length is 14 residues. Germline V gives CDR1 WSHSY, CDR2 SAAADI. Trimming cost V 4 bases and J 3 bases, with 9 bases left between them. The CDR3 region has the DNA TGCGCCAGCAGTGCCACTAGCTACACCGGGGAGCTGTTTTTT. Translated: CASSATSYTGELFF.

The CDR3 nucleotides are TGTGCCAGCAGCCTTGGGACTAGCGGGGGCCTGGGAGATACGCAGTATTTT. Its translation is CASSLGTSGGLGDTQYF. V is TRBV7-2 and J is TRBJ2-3, with 14 bases fitting TRBD2. V gave up 5 bases and J gave up 5 bases; unmatched junction bases: 9. This CDR3 spans 17 amino acids. Germline V gene data show CDR1 as SGHTA and CDR2 as FQGNSA.

The chain employs TRBV11-3 and TRBJ2-1; D is perhaps TRBD1 (5 bases). The germline V gene has CDR1 SGHNT and CDR2 YENEEA. CDR3 length: 15 amino acids. Trimming shortened V by 5 bases and J by 7 bases, and 18 bases separated the two germline ends. The CDR3 loop reads CASSPPGRLGNEQFF. Here the CDR3 DNA reads TGTGCCAGCAGCCCCCCAGGGCGCCTCGGAAATGAGCAGTTCTTC.

This clonotype was seen repeatedly, ten times or more. The V gene is TRBV12-3 or TRBV12-4, the J gene TRBJ1-2; possible D gene TRBD1, 6 bases. V was pared by 4 bases and J by 8 bases, with 11 bases between. The CDR3 is made up of 12 amino acids. The CDR3 here is CASSSAGVGYTF. CDR3 coding DNA: TGTGCCAGCAGTTCGGCAGGGGTCGGCTACACCTTC.

This clonotype has ten or more counts. This chain joins TRBV11-1 and TRBJ2-7; D is possibly TRBD1 or TRBD2 (5 bases each). This CDR3 comprises 17 residues. Per germline, CDR1 SGHAT and CDR2 FQDESV (reference sequence). V was shortened by 5 bases and J by 3 bases, with 23 bases between the two germline ends. The CDR3 DNA reads TGTGCCAGCAGCCCAGACGAGGGGCCGGGGCTCCACTACGAGCAGTACTTC. Translating gives CASSPDEGPGLHYEQYF.

This clonotype was detected a few times. J is TRBJ1-1 and V is TRBV7-9; D possibly corresponds to TRBD1 (5 bases). From germline, CDR1 is SEHNR and CDR2 FQNEAQ (reference sequence). The CDR3 extends over 13 amino acids. The V end was cut by 5 bases, the J end by 4 bases, with 11 bases between. The DNA for the CDR3 is TGTGCCAGCAGCGATGCAGGGTCCACTGAAGCTTTCTTT. It specifies CASSDAGSTEAFF.

The chain carries TRBV29-1 and TRBJ2-3, with 7 bases aligning to TRBD2. After removal of 4 bases from V and 1 base from J, the junction contained 14 bases not matched to a gene. The CDR3 has 17 residues. Germline values: CDR1 SQVTM, CDR2 ANQGSEA. The CDR3 is CSVGARGSSPGTDTQYF. Here the CDR3 DNA reads TGCAGCGTTGGCGCGCGGGGGAGTTCGCCGGGCACAGATACGCAGTATTTT.

In this sample, this clonotype turned up many times. This chain uses TRBV6-5 with TRBJ1-6; 9 nucleotides agree with TRBD1. Germline CDR1 is MNHEY and CDR2 is SVGAGI. Trimming cost V 3 bases and J 15 bases; bases outside gene matches: 9. This CDR3 contains 14 residues. Here the CDR3 reads CASSYYLDRGGLHF. The CDR3 DNA is TGTGCCAGCAGTTATTACCTGGACAGGGGAGGCCTCCACTTT.

This clonotype turned up a few times. The V gene is TRBV7-8, the J gene TRBJ2-1, with a tentative D call TRBD1 (5 bases). From germline, CDR1 is SGHVS and CDR2 FQNEAQ. This CDR3 has 16 amino acids. Deletions cut 2 bases from V and 3 bases from J, with 14 bases between. Here the CDR3 reads CASSLYHRTDYNEQFF. The CDR3 bases are TGTGCCAGCAGCTTATACCACAGGACCGACTACAATGAGCAGTTCTTC.

This clonotype was recorded at least ten times. The genes are TRBV16 and TRBJ1-1; 10 nucleotides align to TRBD1. The V gene's germline CDR1 is KGHSY and CDR2 FQNENV. Trimming at V came to 5 bases and at J to 7 bases, leaving 10 bases not matched to a gene. CDR3 size: 15 residues. CDR3 amino acids: CASSYQTGGAGEAFF. CDR3 bases: TGTGCCAGCAGCTACCAGACAGGGGGCGCGGGTGAAGCTTTCTTT.

J is TRBJ2-1 and V is TRBV10-2; TRBD2 matches 10 bases. V shed 2 bases, J shed 5 bases, and the junction held 9 bases outside the gene matches. Germline V CDR1 and CDR2: WSHSY, SAAADI. CDR3 length: 17 residues. The DNA of the CDR3 is TGCGCCAGCAGTGAGGTCACCGTAGCGGGGGGAGACAATGAGCAGTTCTTC. Encoded protein: CASSEVTVAGGDNEQFF.

The chain couples TRBV5-8 to TRBJ1-1, with D perhaps TRBD1 (6 bases). The CDR3 totals 14 residues. The germline V gene has CDR1 SGHTS and CDR2 YDEGEE. Trimming stripped 6 bases from V and 1 base from J, with 13 bases between. CDR3 nucleotide sequence: TGTGCCAGCACCGAATCACAGGGGAACACTGAAGCTTTCTTT. Translating it yields CASTESQGNTEAFF.

Written as DNA, the CDR3 is TGTGCCAGCAGTGATAGAAGGGTCAAGGCTCAGGGCTCCTACAATGAGCAGTTCTTC. This encodes CASSDRRVKAQGSYNEQFF. The J gene is TRBJ2-1, the V gene TRBV6-1; possibly TRBD1 for D (5 bases). The CDR3 has 19 amino acids. Trimming cost V 3 bases and J 0 bases, with 21 bases left between them. The germline CDR1 and CDR2 sequences are MNHNS and SASEGT.